This TCR beta chain was identified during a study of blood T cell repertoires in COVID-19. Study summary: COVID-19 samples from acute and convalescent phases originated in the United States, Italy and Spain. T cells, B-cell-depleted T cells, or PBMCs supplied cDNA or gDNA.

In the authors' workflow: Reference gene primer amplification gave nucleated cell count estimates. The method was immunoSEQ multiplex PCR; TCRdb's version includes in-frame clones alone and lacks a portion of them. The D gene and trimming were derived from the DNA, and the V and J assignments and clone size from that table. This sample has 200,000 or so clones; around nine tenths occur once, and the top ten carry about 6.8%. The germline CDR1 and CDR2 sequences are MGHRA and YSYEKL. V lost 0 bases and J lost 3, with 12 bases in between. This CDR3 region has 16 residues. This sequence was found in a woman aged 40 to 50 who had recovered from COVID-19. The gene calls are TRBV4-1 and TRBJ2-1; possibly TRBD2 for D (5 bases). The specimen was peripheral blood. CDR3 DNA: TGCGCCAGCAGCCAAGACGTTGCGGGTAGCTACAATGAGCAGTTCTTC. It codes for CASSQDVAGSYNEQFF.